This TCR beta chain was sequenced during a study of cytomegalovirus exposure and HLA in healthy donors. Study findings and constraints: Earlier results showed most TCR beta V segments being productive about 90% or about 30% of the time. Reportedly, a later analysis found an Asian-associated ancestry cluster had fewer N-insertions than the roughly 700-donor mean.

This cohort consisted of healthy bone marrow donors. This CDR3 is 14 amino acids long. The V end was cut by 7 bases, the J end by 6 bases, with 19 bases between. Germline V gene data show CDR1 as MNHEY and CDR2 as SVGAGI. Details on this clone: Its specificity is unknown.

Primers: 60 Vbeta forward and 13 Jbeta reverse. Profiled with immunoSEQ multiplex PCR; TCRdb holds only in-frame clones, not every one. The sample gives about 190,000 clones, roughly 80% of which show up once; approximately 6.3% is in the top ten. V gene TRBV6-5 combines with J gene TRBJ2-7; D possibly corresponds to TRBD2 (6 bases). The sequence was collected from a man between 35 and 55 years old in good health and CMV-seropositive. Sequencing used PBMCs. In nucleotides, the CDR3 is TGTGCCAGCACAGTTATGGCGGGGCAGTTCGAGCAGTACTTC. Its translation: CASTVMAGQFEQYF.